What follows describes a single T cell receptor (beta chain). This clonotype was seen a handful of times. What antigen it recognizes has not been identified. Per-nucleotide qualities are absent, and no much larger clonotype sits a single base away. Inclusive of the bounding cysteine and phenylalanine, the CDR3 is 18 residues long. This entry keeps only the CDR3 DNA: 54 bases, framed from base 1. V loses 1 base of germline sequence and J loses 0 bases, and the interval between the two ends is 17 bases. Looking up the germline V gene yields CDR1 LGHNA and CDR2 YNFKEQ. Ficoll-Paque density gradient centrifugation was the method used to isolate PBMCs. This sample was included in a study of T-cell memory formation after mild COVID-19 (dated by TCRdb to the early 2020s). About the study as a whole: Most TCR sequence clusters were specific to one of the two donors. In a couple of donors, T-cell clones that expanded and contracted after mild COVID-19 were tracked by sequencing TCRalpha and TCRbeta repertoires over time. The cohort comprised two young, previously healthy adult volunteers, one female and one male.

What the work shows at the level of the full study, not this receptor alone: SARS-CoV-2 specificity was not confirmed for the second-wave clones peaking on day 37. Contracting CD4+ clones turned up mainly in the CM and EM memory subsets, whereas EMRA was where CD8+ clones were enriched. Some responding clones were detected in pre-infection memory, which suggested that pre-existing cross-reactive memory T cells had joined the SARS-CoV-2 response. Clones contracting from day 15 to 85 had balanced CD4/CD8 phenotypes, while a second wave expanding from day 15 to 37 was biased towards CD4+. Only a couple of mild cases were covered in the study, and larger cohorts including severe cases with pre-infection samples were considered necessary.

Instrument used: Illumina NovaSeq 6000. TCRalpha and TCRbeta cDNA libraries were constructed by 5'RACE with constant-segment primers, with sample barcodes and unique molecular identifiers being introduced. RNA was extracted from every sample with Trizol reagent. The libraries were amplified in two PCR steps, and the second step added a second sample barcode and Illumina TruSeq adapters. Sequencing of the libraries was done on an Illumina NovaSeq, producing 2 x 150 bp paired-end reads. The authors' pipeline ran thus. The reads were demultiplexed and collapsed into UMI-guided consensus sequences using migec v1.2.7. Using mixcr v2.1.11, UMI consensuses were aligned to TRA and TRB V and J templates and then assembled into clonotypes. Clonotypes were classified as expanded or contracted when called significant by both edgeR and NoisET, with noise models trained on biological replicates. For edgeR calls, the thresholds were a false discovery rate-adjusted p below 0.01 and a log2 fold-change of 1. As an exploratory analysis of dynamics, max-normalized trajectories of the 1000 most abundant clonotypes were examined by PCA with hierarchical clustering. Separately sequenced CD4+ and CD8+ repertoires were used to assign the CD4 or CD8 phenotype of responding clones. Clones were called with MiXCR by TCRdb after fastp trimmed the public reads at Q25, and only in-frame beta chains were retained. Every entry covers one CDR3 protein and lists the most common genes and DNA from its rows. The V and J calls were determined by TCRdb, not by the authors. For this sample there are a few hundred thousand distinct CDR3 sequences; around 16% appear just once. In total, the top ten clones hold 22% of the sample.

The chain links TRBV4-2 with TRBJ2-3; tentative D gene TRBD1, with 5 bases matching. This TCR came from a young man who had mild COVID-19 (a few samples of this study predate the infection). The sample titles of this study are shuffled in the database, so cell type and time point are left out; the donor was told from shared clones. Sequencing used PBMCs or a T cell subset sorted from them (not recorded which). The CDR3 loop reads CASSQALEGVPSTDTQYF. The sequenced DNA is TGTGCCAGCAGCCAAGCCTTGGAAGGGGTCCCTAGCACAGATACGCAGTATTTT.